This passage covers 30 T cell receptor beta chains from one sample sequenced in a study of cytomegalovirus exposure and HLA in healthy donors. Clones were read by immunoSEQ multiplex PCR, and TCRdb kept only the in-frame ones, dropping some. The sample lists about 140,000 clones, roughly 81% occurring once. The sample consisted of PBMCs. The receptors originated from a woman in her twenties or thirties in good health and CMV-seronegative.

The chain links TRBV10-3 to TRBJ2-7; no reliable D call. V was pared by 6 bases and J by 0 bases, with 9 bases between. The CDR3 covers 13 residues. Germline V gene sequence: CDR1 ENHRY, CDR2 SYGVKD. CDR3 bases: TGTGCCATCAGACTTTCTCCCTCCTACGAGCAGTACTTC. The encoded protein is CAIRLSPSYEQYF.

The chain combines TRBV20-1 with TRBJ1-2; TRBD1 aligns across 10 bases. CDR1 and CDR2 from the germline V gene are DFQATT and SNEGSKA (reference sequence). This CDR3 has 11 residues. With 6 bases clipped from V and 7 bases from J, the junction kept 2 bases outside the gene matches. CDR3 region: CSAWTGGGYTF. CDR3 DNA: TGCAGTGCCTGGACAGGGGGTGGCTACACCTTC.

V is TRBV6-1 and J is TRBJ2-2; 8 nucleotides line up with TRBD1. This CDR3 spans 13 amino acids. Trimming cost V 6 bases and J 6 bases; bases outside gene matches: 3. CDR1 and CDR2 (germline): MNHNS, SASEGT. The CDR3 protein is CASRDRDAGELFF. CDR3 sequence (DNA): TGTGCCAGCAGGGACAGGGACGCCGGGGAGCTGTTTTTT.

The rearrangement joins TRBV7-2 to TRBJ2-4, with 9 bases fitting TRBD2. Unmatched junction bases numbered 8, after V lost 5 bases and J lost 3 bases. From germline, CDR1 is SGHTA and CDR2 FQGNSA. This CDR3 is built from 16 residues. The CDR3 here is CASSPPGGGGKNIQYF. The DNA for the CDR3 is TGTGCCAGCAGCCCCCCGGGCGGGGGGGGCAAAAACATTCAGTACTTC.

A few counts support this clone. The V call is TRBV6-1, the J call TRBJ1-5, with no clear D. Germline V lookup: CDR1 MNHNS, CDR2 SASEGT. The V and J ends lost 2 bases and 7 bases respectively, with 12 bases between them. This CDR3 comprises 14 residues. The CDR3 nucleotides read TGTGCCAGCAGTGAAATTGATGCGGTCCAGCCCCAGCATTTT. Translation gives CASSEIDAVQPQHF.

The J gene is TRBJ2-3, the V gene TRBV11-2; 7 nucleotides line up with TRBD1. The CDR3 runs 15 residues. The V gene end was trimmed by 6 bases and the J gene end by 7 bases; junction bases not matched to a gene: 13. Per the germline V gene, CDR1 is SGHAT and CDR2 is FQNNGV. CDR3 in amino acids: CASRPPGQSRNTQYF. In DNA form, the CDR3 reads TGTGCCAGCAGACCCCCGGGACAGTCTCGGAATACGCAGTATTTT.

The genes are TRBV4-3 and TRBJ2-2; tentative D call: TRBD1 (6 bases). The germline gives CDR1 LGHNA, CDR2 YSLEER. The CDR3 extends over 16 amino acids. The V end was cut by 1 base, the J end by 6 bases, with 15 bases between. The CDR3, as DNA: TGCGCCAGCAGCCAAGTTATAGGGGGTTACGCCGGGGAGCTGTTTTTT. It yields the protein CASSQVIGGYAGELFF.

The rearrangement uses TRBV23-1 and TRBJ2-3, with D perhaps TRBD2 (6 bases). TRBV23-1 is recorded as an ORF, its role being uncertain. This CDR3 has 20 amino acids. Between the trimmed V and J ends, which lost 2 bases and 0 bases, there was a span of 24 bases. The CDR3 reads CASSQSPPERETSSTDTQYF. In DNA, the CDR3 is TGCGCCAGCAGTCAAAGCCCCCCTGAACGGGAGACTTCTAGCACAGATACGCAGTATTTT.

The genes are TRBV28 and TRBJ2-2; D might be TRBD1 (5 bases). This CDR3 comprises 15 residues. Per germline, CDR1 MDHEN and CDR2 SYDVKM. V was shortened by 4 bases and J by 6 bases, with 15 bases between the two germline ends. CDR3 DNA: TGTGCCAGCAGTTCCCCGTCGCAGGGCCCCGGGGAGCTGTTTTTT. Translated, it gives CASSSPSQGPGELFF.

The chain carries TRBV5-1 and TRBJ1-2; 9 nucleotides match TRBD1. V gave up 3 bases and J gave up 4 bases; unmatched junction bases: 4. The CDR3 is 14 amino acids. Germline CDR1 reads SGHRS; CDR2 reads YFSETQ. DNA for the CDR3: TGCGCCAGCAGCTCGGGGACAGGGTCCTATGGCTACACCTTC. Amino acid sequence: CASSSGTGSYGYTF.

This clone appeared once. The chain recombines TRBV6-6 with TRBJ2-7; 7 bases map to TRBD1. The CDR3 is 15 amino acids. V was clipped by 2 bases and J by 2 bases; unmatched bases: 6. The germline CDR1 and CDR2 sequences are MNHNY and SVGAGI (reference sequence). CDR3 amino acids: CASSYLTGLTYEQYF. The CDR3 coding sequence is TGTGCCAGCAGTTACCTGACAGGGCTTACCTACGAGCAGTACTTC.

The CDR3 DNA sequence: TGTGCCAGCAGCTTAGGCAGGGGGCGGACAGATACGCAGTATTTT. Translated, it gives CASSLGRGRTDTQYF. This sequence joins TRBV7-3 and TRBJ2-3; 8 bases map to TRBD1. The CDR3 loop spans 15 amino acids. Germline V CDR1 and CDR2: SGHTA, FQGTGA. The J segment lost 3 bases and the V segment lost 2 bases, leaving 4 bases of the junction unmatched.

The chain recombines TRBV5-5 with TRBJ1-2; 7 bases map to TRBD1. V was pared by 1 base and J by 5 bases, with 11 bases of the junction left unmatched. Germline V CDR1 and CDR2: SGHKS, YYEKEE (reference sequence). The CDR3 has 16 residues. The CDR3 reads CASSLRQGTTGYGYTF. In DNA, the CDR3 is TGTGCCAGCAGCTTGCGACAGGGTACTACGGGGTATGGCTACACCTTC.

The V and J genes are TRBV5-1 and TRBJ1-1, with a weak D call TRBD1 (5 bases). The CDR3 totals 17 residues. Germline assignment: CDR1 SGHRS and CDR2 YFSETQ. The V end was cut by 0 bases, the J end by 4 bases, with 19 bases between. The CDR3 here is CASSLAWGGFGSTEAFF. In nucleotides, the CDR3 is TGCGCCAGCAGCTTGGCTTGGGGGGGATTCGGGAGCACTGAAGCTTTCTTT. The full variable domain, completed using reference TRBV5-1 and TRBJ1-1, is KAGVTQTPRYLIKTRGQQVTLSCSPISGHRSVSWYQQTPGQGLQFLFEYFSETQRNKGNFPGRFSGRQFSNSRSEMNVSTLELGDSALYLCASSLAWGGFGSTEAFFGQGTRLTVV.

The CDR3 sequence: CASSSGTSGTDTQYF. The CDR3 region has the DNA TGTGCCAGCAGCTCCGGGACTAGCGGCACAGATACGCAGTATTTT. This chain connects TRBV13 to TRBJ2-3; 10 nucleotides match TRBD2. V dropped 4 bases and J dropped 1; count of bases not matched to a gene: 2. The CDR3 has 15 amino acids. Germline CDR1 is PRHDT and CDR2 is FYEKMQ (reference sequence).

This clone was counted a single time. V and J are TRBV5-4 and TRBJ1-2; a possible D gene is TRBD1 (5 bases). Germline assignment: CDR1 SGHNT and CDR2 YYREEE (reference sequence). The CDR3 sequence is 15 residues long. V was shortened by 0 bases and J by 3 bases, with 12 bases between the two germline ends. CDR3 DNA sequence: TGTGCCAGCAGCTTGGCCTCAGGGATGGACTATGGCTACACCTTC. It is translated as CASSLASGMDYGYTF.

The V call is TRBV27, the J call TRBJ2-5, with D hard to call. Looked up from germline, CDR1 is MNHEY and CDR2 is SMNVEV (reference sequence). The CDR3 sequence is 13 residues long. The V end lost 2 bases, the J end lost 5 bases, and 9 bases lay between the germline ends. In DNA, the CDR3 is TGTGCCAGCAGTTTAGGTTTTCAGGAGACCCAGTACTTC. This translates into CASSLGFQETQYF.

This chain joins TRBV30 and TRBJ2-2; TRBD2 might be the D (6 bases). The germline V and J ends were trimmed by 3 bases and 4 bases, with 15 bases remaining between them. CDR1 GTSNPN and CDR2 SVGIG come from the germline V gene (reference sequence). The CDR3 length is 15 residues. The CDR3: CAWRVAGPGTGELFF. The CDR3 DNA reads TGTGCCTGGAGAGTGGCGGGGCCGGGCACCGGGGAGCTGTTTTTT.

This clone was recorded once. The chain combines TRBV27 with TRBJ1-2; TRBD1 matches 9 bases. Germline V gives CDR1 MNHEY, CDR2 SMNVEV (reference sequence). V shed 5 bases and J 5 bases; nucleotides not matched to a gene: 9. This CDR3 is built from 15 residues. The CDR3 DNA follows: TGTGCCAGCAGTCTGCGACAGGGGGTACTGTATGGCTACACCTTC. Amino acid sequence: CASSLRQGVLYGYTF.

This sequence joins TRBV18 and TRBJ2-3, with 7 bases matching TRBD1. Germline V gene sequence: CDR1 KGHSH, CDR2 LQKENI. The CDR3 covers 16 residues. Germline trimming cut 3 bases from V and 3 bases from J; bases unmatched to any gene: 9. CDR3 DNA: TGTGCCAGCTCACCTGGTATGACAGGGTCAACAGATACGCAGTATTTT. It codes for CASSPGMTGSTDTQYF.

J is TRBJ2-5 and V is TRBV7-8, with TRBD1 identical over 12 bases. In germline, CDR1 is SGHVS, CDR2 FQNEAQ. J gave up 5 bases and V 5 bases, and 9 bases lay outside the gene matches. This CDR3 is built from 16 residues. The CDR3 here is CASSRGQGARRETQYF. CDR3 in DNA: TGTGCCAGCAGCCGGGGACAGGGGGCGAGAAGGGAGACCCAGTACTTC.

The V call is TRBV5-1, the J call TRBJ2-7; 9 nucleotides agree with TRBD1. Germline CDR1 and CDR2: SGHRS and YFSETQ. The ends lost 7 bases at V and 1 base at J; junction bases unmatched: 6. CDR3 length equals 14 residues. The CDR3 protein is CASETGTGSYEQYF. DNA of the CDR3: TGCGCCAGCGAGACCGGGACAGGGTCCTACGAGCAGTACTTC.

The chain has TRBV7-2 and TRBJ2-6; D is unresolved. V shed 1 base and J shed 2 bases, with 3 bases lying between them. The CDR3 has 14 residues. CDR1 is SGHTA, CDR2 FQGNSA, per germline. This CDR3 is CASSLDTGANVLTF. The CDR3 DNA reads as TGTGCCAGCAGCTTAGATACTGGGGCCAACGTCCTGACTTTC.

This chain links TRBV28 with TRBJ1-1; possible D gene TRBD1, 5 bases. The CDR3 spans 15 residues. Germline values: CDR1 MDHEN, CDR2 SYDVKM. V was trimmed by 3 bases and J by 4 bases, leaving 15 bases between them. The CDR3 spells CASSLDVGGGTEAFF. The CDR3 DNA sequence: TGTGCCAGCAGTTTGGATGTTGGGGGGGGCACTGAAGCTTTCTTT.

This chain links TRBV7-9 with TRBJ2-2, with D perhaps matching TRBD2 (6 bases). V lost 5 bases to trimming and J lost 5 bases, with 18 bases between them. This CDR3 is built from 16 residues. Germline assignment: CDR1 SEHNR and CDR2 FQNEAQ (reference sequence). For the CDR3, the DNA is TGTGCCAGCAGCCCCCGGGACTCCGGTCTAACCGGGGAGCTGTTTTTT. Translated, it gives CASSPRDSGLTGELFF.

The genes are TRBV7-9 and TRBJ1-6, with unresolved D. Per the germline V gene, CDR1 is SEHNR and CDR2 is FQNEAQ (reference sequence). The CDR3 is made up of 12 amino acids. The V end was cut by 5 bases, the J end by 13 bases, with 12 bases between. CDR3 sequence: CASSPISGPLHF. In nucleotides, the CDR3 is TGTGCCAGCAGCCCGATTTCTGGCCCCCTCCACTTT.

V usage is TRBV7-6 and J usage is TRBJ2-5; the D gene is possibly TRBD2 (5 bases). The CDR3 runs to 12 residues. Germline CDR1 SGHVS, CDR2 FNYEAQ. Trimming shortened V by 3 bases and J by 9 bases, and 11 bases separated the two germline ends. CDR3 sequence: CASSLVVGAQYF. DNA for the CDR3: TGTGCCAGCAGCTTGGTCGTCGGGGCCCAGTACTTC. The complete variable domain, with remaining parts taken from reference TRBV7-6 and TRBJ2-5, reads GAGVSQSPRYKVTKRGQDVALRCDPISGHVSLYWYRQALGQGPEFLTYFNYEAQQDKSGLPNDRFSAERPEGSISTLTIQRTEQRDSAMYRCASSLVVGAQYFGPGTRLLVL.

The chain combines TRBV15 with TRBJ1-5; no firm D call. V lost 1 base, J lost 6 bases, and 13 bases lay in between. Per the germline V gene, CDR1 is LNHNV and CDR2 is YYDKDF (reference sequence). This CDR3 is built from 15 residues. CDR3 amino acids: CATSRVLGGGQPQHF. The CDR3 nucleotides read TGTGCCACCAGCAGAGTCCTGGGAGGTGGTCAGCCCCAGCATTTT.

The chain employs TRBV5-4 and TRBJ2-5, with 7 positions matching TRBD1. Trimming took 0 bases from V and 5 from J; bases not matched to a gene: 4. CDR3 length: 14 residues. Germline V lookup: CDR1 SGHNT, CDR2 YYREEE (reference sequence). The CDR3, as DNA: TGTGCCAGCAGCTTGGGGGACAGAGGTGAGACCCAGTACTTC. This gives the protein CASSLGDRGETQYF.

Only one count was recorded for this clone. The genes are TRBV19 and TRBJ1-2; D is unclear. Trimming shortened V by 0 bases and J by 6 bases, and 11 bases separated the two germline ends. The length of the CDR3 is 14 residues. Germline V gene data show CDR1 as LNHDA and CDR2 as SQIVND (reference sequence). CDR3 protein: CASSIDSGFDGYTF. CDR3 bases: TGTGCCAGTAGTATAGATTCGGGTTTTGATGGCTACACCTTC.